Listed below are T cell receptor beta chains from one sample, sequenced in a study of shared clonotypes between healthy human individuals. Some clones are missing from TCRdb's copy, which holds only in-frame ones; the method was immunoSEQ multiplex PCR. This sample yields 90,000 to 130,000 clones, of which over 65% are seen a single time; around 24% belongs to the top ten. Sequencing input: memory CD8+ T cells sorted from blood. The receptors come from a woman in her twenties or thirties in good health. Each CDR3 is given with its conserved first and last residue. Fields, in order: V gene, clone size, D gene, J gene, CDR3 protein, CDR3 DNA. A D gene is named only where the DNA matches it firmly. Some rows mark clone size as missing; the rest say once, few, many or name a class of expanded clone.

V: TRBV13
size: -
D: TRBD1
J: TRBJ2-7
CDR3: CASSYGQGMIYEQYF
DNA: TGTGCCAGCAGCTATGGACAGGGAATGATCTACGAGCAGTACTTC

V: TRBV6-1
size: few
D: -
J: TRBJ1-2
CDR3: CASSETGTGGYGYTF
DNA: TGTGCCAGCAGTGAAACCGGGACGGGGGGCTATGGCTACACCTTC

V: TRBV4-1
size: -
D: -
J: TRBJ2-1
CDR3: CASSQAADGSNYNEQFF
DNA: TGCGCCAGCAGCCAAGCCGCGGACGGGAGTAACTACAATGAGCAGTTCTTC

V: TRBV30
size: -
D: -
J: TRBJ2-7
CDR3: CAWRGMREQYF
DNA: TGTGCCTGGAGAGGGATGAGGGAGCAGTACTTC

V: TRBV5-6
size: -
D: -
J: TRBJ2-1
CDR3: CASSLNYVSYNEQFF
DNA: TGTGCCAGCAGCCTGAACTATGTGTCCTACAATGAGCAGTTCTTC

V: TRBV6-1
size: few
D: TRBD1
J: TRBJ1-5
CDR3: CASSETWTGSQPQHF
DNA: TGTGCCAGCAGTGAGACCTGGACAGGGAGCCAGCCCCAGCATTTT

V: TRBV7-9
size: once
D: -
J: TRBJ1-1
CDR3: CASSSRYAANTEAFF
DNA: TGTGCCAGCAGCTCCAGATACGCGGCTAACACTGAAGCTTTCTTT

V: TRBV5-1
size: -
D: TRBD1
J: TRBJ2-6
CDR3: CASSSVGQDVTSGANVLTF
DNA: TGCGCCAGCAGCAGCGTGGGACAGGACGTAACTTCTGGGGCCAACGTCCTGACTTTC

V: TRBV25-1
size: few
D: TRBD1
J: TRBJ2-1
CDR3: CASSEGDRDYNEQFF
DNA: TGTGCCAGCAGTGAAGGGGACAGGGACTACAATGAGCAGTTCTTC

V: TRBV6-5
size: many
D: -
J: TRBJ1-5
CDR3: CASSYSKSQPQHF
DNA: TGTGCCAGCAGTTACTCGAAATCTCAGCCCCAGCATTTT

V: TRBV4-1
size: few
D: TRBD2
J: TRBJ2-7
CDR3: CASSPLGTSGRYEQYF
DNA: TGCGCCAGCAGCCCGCTAGGGACTAGCGGGAGATACGAGCAGTACTTC

V: TRBV27
size: -
D: TRBD2
J: TRBJ2-1
CDR3: CASSLIASGEQFF
DNA: TGTGCCAGCAGTTTGATAGCTAGCGGTGAGCAGTTCTTC

V: TRBV7-9
size: many
D: TRBD2
J: TRBJ2-1
CDR3: CASSHGTSGRAWPYNEQFF
DNA: TGTGCCAGCAGCCACGGGACTAGCGGGAGGGCATGGCCCTACAATGAGCAGTTCTTC

V: TRBV6-5
size: many
D: -
J: TRBJ1-1
CDR3: CASRGGDTEAFF
DNA: TGTGCCAGCCGCGGTGGGGACACTGAAGCTTTCTTT

V: TRBV6-1
size: -
D: -
J: TRBJ2-7
CDR3: CASSEGVREQYF
DNA: TGTGCCAGCAGTGAAGGGGTCCGGGAGCAGTACTTC

V: TRBV25-1
size: -
D: -
J: TRBJ2-7
CDR3: CASSEDGITYEQYF
DNA: TGTGCCAGCAGTGAAGACGGCATTACCTACGAGCAGTACTTC

V: TRBV6-1
size: -
D: TRBD2
J: TRBJ2-7
CDR3: CASSGFTSGYEQYF
DNA: TGTGCCAGCAGCGGATTTACTAGCGGGTACGAGCAGTACTTC

V: TRBV30
size: -
D: -
J: TRBJ2-3
CDR3: CAWSRVGGLGDTQYF
DNA: TGTGCCTGGAGTCGGGTTGGCGGGTTAGGAGATACGCAGTATTTT

V: TRBV12-5
size: -
D: -
J: TRBJ1-2
CDR3: CASGYAGVGYTF
DNA: TGTGCTAGTGGTTATGCAGGGGTCGGCTACACCTTC

V: TRBV15
size: -
D: -
J: TRBJ2-1
CDR3: CATSREVDSFYNEQFF
DNA: TGTGCCACCAGCAGAGAGGTGGATTCGTTCTACAATGAGCAGTTCTTC

V: TRBV7-9
size: -
D: -
J: TRBJ2-1
CDR3: CASNPPGVGGYNEQFF
DNA: TGTGCCAGCAACCCCCCGGGAGTAGGAGGGTACAATGAGCAGTTCTTC

V: TRBV4-2
size: many
D: -
J: TRBJ2-4
CDR3: CASSQDRASGIQYF
DNA: TGTGCCAGCAGCCAAGACAGGGCTTCGGGCATTCAGTACTTC

V: TRBV5-8
size: -
D: TRBD2
J: TRBJ2-7
CDR3: CASSSGPGLAVYEQYF
DNA: TGTGCCAGCAGCTCGGGACCGGGACTAGCGGTCTACGAGCAGTACTTC

V: TRBV29-1
size: -
D: -
J: TRBJ1-1
CDR3: CSAWQTGLAFF
DNA: TGCAGCGCCTGGCAAACAGGTTTAGCTTTCTTT

V: TRBV25-1
size: -
D: -
J: TRBJ2-7
CDR3: CASSQGTTISYEQYF
DNA: TGTGCCAGCAGCCAAGGCACTACTATATCCTACGAGCAGTACTTC

V: TRBV4-1
size: -
D: -
J: TRBJ1-5
CDR3: CASSQASQNRQPQHF
DNA: TGCGCCAGCAGCCAAGCGTCTCAGAATCGTCAGCCCCAGCATTTT

V: TRBV6-5
size: -
D: TRBD2
J: TRBJ2-1
CDR3: CASSSRLAGGNEQFF
DNA: TGTGCCAGCAGTTCGAGACTAGCGGGAGGGAATGAGCAGTTCTTC

V: TRBV5-6
size: -
D: TRBD1
J: TRBJ2-3
CDR3: CASSDRVGTDTQYF
DNA: TGTGCCAGCAGCGACAGGGTGGGGACAGATACGCAGTATTTT

V: TRBV4-1
size: -
D: -
J: TRBJ1-2
CDR3: CASSQDASLYGYTF
DNA: TGCGCCAGCAGCCAAGATGCCTCCCTCTATGGCTACACCTTC

V: TRBV9
size: few
D: -
J: TRBJ2-1
CDR3: CASSVGGASDEQFF
DNA: TGTGCCAGCAGCGTGGGGGGCGCATCGGATGAGCAGTTCTTC

V: TRBV6-1
size: -
D: TRBD2
J: TRBJ2-7
CDR3: CASSEGSSGAYEQYF
DNA: TGTGCCAGCAGTGAAGGGAGTAGCGGGGCCTACGAGCAGTACTTC

V: TRBV21-1
size: once
D: -
J: TRBJ2-3
CDR3: CASSKVRTGASTDTQYF
DNA: TGTGCCAGCAGCAAAGTACGGACGGGAGCTAGCACAGATACGCAGTATTTT

V: TRBV7-8
size: few
D: -
J: TRBJ2-5
CDR3: CASSRPGNQETQYF
DNA: TGTGCCAGCAGTCGGCCGGGCAACCAAGAGACCCAGTACTTC

V: TRBV2
size: -
D: -
J: TRBJ2-2
CDR3: CASSEGQEDPTGELFF
DNA: TGTGCCAGCAGTGAGGGGCAGGAGGACCCCACCGGGGAGCTGTTTTTT

V: TRBV7-3
size: -
D: -
J: TRBJ2-1
CDR3: CASSLQGEVAYNEQFF
DNA: TGTGCCAGCAGCTTACAGGGGGAGGTGGCCTACAATGAGCAGTTCTTC

V: TRBV5-1
size: -
D: -
J: TRBJ2-7
CDR3: CASSRSDLTYEQYF
DNA: TGCGCCAGCAGCCGGAGCGATCTTACCTACGAGCAGTACTTC

V: TRBV7-3
size: -
D: TRBD2
J: TRBJ2-7
CDR3: CASSPEGTSEYEQYF
DNA: TGTGCCAGCAGCCCCGAGGGGACTAGCGAGTACGAGCAGTACTTC

V: TRBV23-1
size: -
D: TRBD2
J: TRBJ2-1
CDR3: CASSQGGLVNEQFF
DNA: TGCGCCAGCAGTCAGGGGGGACTAGTCAATGAGCAGTTCTTC

V: TRBV18
size: few
D: TRBD1
J: TRBJ2-7
CDR3: CASSPDRVFVHEQYF
DNA: TGTGCCAGCTCACCAGACAGGGTGTTTGTCCACGAGCAGTACTTC

V: TRBV28
size: -
D: TRBD1
J: TRBJ2-7
CDR3: CASSLNRGLAGEQYF
DNA: TGTGCCAGCAGTTTAAACAGGGGGCTCGCGGGCGAGCAGTACTTC

V: TRBV5-1
size: -
D: TRBD1
J: TRBJ2-3
CDR3: CASSFRDRSTDTQYF
DNA: TGCGCCAGCAGCTTTCGGGACAGAAGCACAGATACGCAGTATTTT

V: TRBV28
size: -
D: -
J: TRBJ1-5
CDR3: CASSLSFLSSRSNQPQHF
DNA: TGTGCCAGCAGTTTGTCTTTTCTGAGCTCTCGGAGCAATCAGCCCCAGCATTTT

V: TRBV6-6
size: -
D: -
J: TRBJ1-5
CDR3: CASRRDGSNQPQHF
DNA: TGTGCCAGTCGCCGGGACGGAAGCAATCAGCCCCAGCATTTT

V: TRBV5-5
size: -
D: TRBD1
J: TRBJ2-1
CDR3: CASSLAAGTGSYNEQFF
DNA: TGTGCCAGCAGCTTGGCTGCCGGGACAGGCTCCTACAATGAGCAGTTCTTC

V: TRBV27
size: few
D: -
J: TRBJ1-1
CDR3: CASSTAVTNTEAFF
DNA: TGTGCCAGCAGCACCGCCGTAACGAACACTGAAGCTTTCTTT

V: TRBV5-1
size: -
D: TRBD1
J: TRBJ1-2
CDR3: CASSGDRVNSGYTF
DNA: TGCGCCAGCAGCGGGGACAGGGTCAATAGCGGCTACACCTTC

V: TRBV14
size: few
D: -
J: TRBJ1-1
CDR3: CASSQERLMNTEAFF
DNA: TGTGCCAGCAGCCAAGAGAGGCTCATGAACACTGAAGCTTTCTTT

V: TRBV4-2
size: -
D: TRBD2
J: TRBJ2-1
CDR3: CASSQDGSGSVDEQFF
DNA: TGTGCCAGCAGCCAAGATGGTAGCGGGAGTGTCGATGAGCAGTTCTTC

V: TRBV6-4
size: -
D: -
J: TRBJ2-2
CDR3: CASSRGNTGELFF
DNA: TGTGCCAGCTCTCGCGGGAACACCGGGGAGCTGTTTTTT